Below, 21 T cell receptor beta chains from the same sample are listed, as sequenced in a study of blood T cell repertoires in COVID-19. Method: immunoSEQ multiplex PCR; TCRdb's copy keeps in-frame clones and lacks some. The table lists 50,000 to 75,000 clones, approximately 79% of them singletons. The source material was peripheral blood. All receptors come from a man aged 55 to 70 with acute or convalescent COVID-19.

V and J are TRBV27 and TRBJ2-3; TRBD2 might be the D (6 bases). Per germline, CDR1 MNHEY and CDR2 SMNVEV (reference sequence). V was shortened by 2 bases and J by 5 bases, with 11 bases between the two germline ends. The CDR3 consists of 14 residues. The CDR3 spells CASSLIQGGDTQYF. The CDR3 nucleotides are TGTGCCAGCAGTTTAATTCAGGGAGGAGATACGCAGTATTTT.

This chain connects TRBV7-8 to TRBJ2-7, with 10 bases aligning to TRBD1. The V gene's germline CDR1 is SGHVS and CDR2 FQNEAQ. CDR3 length equals 16 residues. V lost 4 bases, J lost 5 bases, and 11 bases stayed unmatched. CDR3 residues: CASSSKPDRGTDEQYF. CDR3 bases: TGTGCCAGCAGCTCTAAACCGGACAGGGGGACGGACGAGCAGTACTTC.

The chain uses TRBV24-1 and TRBJ1-1; no clear D. From germline, CDR1 is KGHDR and CDR2 SFDVKD. The CDR3 has 13 amino acids. V shed 5 bases and J shed 3 bases, with 9 bases lying between them. CDR3 DNA sequence: TGTGCCACCAGTGGGGGAGCCTACACTGAAGCTTTCTTT. Its protein product is CATSGGAYTEAFF.

CDR3 loop: CASRAPRDYRSEKLFF. Written as DNA, the CDR3 is TGTGCCAGCAGGGCCCCTCGTGACTACCGATCGGAAAAACTGTTTTTT. V gene TRBV28 combines with J gene TRBJ1-4; no definite D call. V was clipped by 6 bases and J by 8 bases, with 22 bases between them. The germline V gene has CDR1 MDHEN and CDR2 SYDVKM. This CDR3 region has 16 residues.

This sequence joins TRBV4-1 and TRBJ2-7; tentatively, D is TRBD1 (6 bases). V lost 0 bases to trimming and J lost 7 bases, with 10 bases between them. CDR1 and CDR2 from the germline V gene are MGHRA and YSYEKL. CDR3 size: 13 residues. For the CDR3, the DNA is TGCGCCAGCAGCCAAGAGGGGGCTTGGGAGCAGTACTTC. This sequence encodes CASSQEGAWEQYF.

This chain links TRBV6-2 or TRBV6-3 with TRBJ2-2; D is unclear. Trimming cost V 2 bases and J 1 base, with 11 bases left between them. This CDR3 contains 16 residues. Germline V gene lookup returns CDR1 MNHEY and CDR2 SVGEGT. CDR3 bases: TGTGCCAGCAGTTACCCGAGTCTCGGGAACACCGGGGAGCTGTTTTTT. It is translated as CASSYPSLGNTGELFF.

CDR3 sequence: CASSLPGQQQETQYF. The CDR3 DNA reads TGTGCCAGCAGCCTACCGGGACAGCAGCAAGAGACCCAGTACTTC. The gene calls are TRBV5-4 and TRBJ2-5, with 7 bases matching TRBD1. Germline V gene sequence: CDR1 SGHNT, CDR2 YYREEE (reference sequence). There are 15 residues in the CDR3. Unmatched junction bases numbered 8, after V lost 4 bases and J lost 2 bases.

V and J are TRBV9 and TRBJ1-2; D might be TRBD1 (6 bases). The CDR3 loop spans 14 amino acids. Trimming stripped 4 bases from V and 5 bases from J, with 15 bases between. Germline V gene lookup returns CDR1 SGDLS and CDR2 YYNGEE. The CDR3 sequence: CASSQGSETYGYTF. In DNA form, the CDR3 reads TGTGCCAGCAGCCAGGGGAGTGAGACTTATGGCTACACCTTC.

The chain carries TRBV6-5 and TRBJ2-1, with D perhaps matching TRBD2 (5 bases). The CDR3 spans 15 residues. In germline, CDR1 is MNHEY, CDR2 SVGAGI. The germline V and J ends were trimmed by 7 bases and 0 bases, with 13 bases remaining between them. CDR3 in amino acids: CASTLRDRSYNEQFF. Here the CDR3 DNA reads TGTGCCAGCACGCTACGGGATCGCTCCTACAATGAGCAGTTCTTC.

This clone has only one observation. V is TRBV24-1 and J is TRBJ2-4; 8 nucleotides line up with TRBD2. Germline V gives CDR1 KGHDR, CDR2 SFDVKD. J lost 9 bases, V lost 7 bases, and 10 bases had no gene match. This CDR3 is built from 14 residues. In DNA form, the CDR3 reads TGTGCCACCAGCTCCGGGAGGGGCGGGAGCATTCAGTACTTC. As protein: CATSSGRGGSIQYF.

The V and J genes are TRBV9 and TRBJ2-3, with 10 bases aligning to TRBD2. The V gene's germline CDR1 is SGDLS and CDR2 YYNGEE. This CDR3 is 16 amino acids long. The V and J ends lost 0 bases and 1 base, in that order; junction bases with no gene match: 2. In DNA, the CDR3 is TGTGCCAGCAGCGTAGCCGGACTAGCGGGCACAGATACGCAGTATTTT. Translating gives CASSVAGLAGTDTQYF. Drawing the rest from reference TRBV9 and TRBJ2-3, the complete variable domain is DSGVTQTPKHLITATGQRVTLRCSPRSGDLSVYWYQQSLDQGLQFLIQYYNGEERAKGNILERFSAQQFPDLHSELNLSSLELGDSALYFCASSVAGLAGTDTQYFGPGTRLTVL.

V gene TRBV9 combines with J gene TRBJ2-7; 9 bases match TRBD2. V lost 0 bases and J lost 6; bases outside the gene matches: 7. The CDR3 covers 15 residues. CDR1 and CDR2 (germline): SGDLS, YYNGEE. The CDR3 loop is CASSVAGAGGLEQYF. CDR3 DNA sequence: TGTGCCAGCAGCGTAGCGGGAGCGGGAGGACTCGAGCAGTACTTC.

The rearrangement joins TRBV30 to TRBJ1-6; D remains unclear. Germline CDR1 reads GTSNPN; CDR2 reads SVGIG (reference sequence). The CDR3 extends over 15 amino acids. The CDR3 loop is CARGESSSYNSPLHF. CDR3 in DNA: TGTGCTCGCGGGGAGAGTAGCTCCTATAATTCACCCCTCCACTTT. Based on the CDR3 plus reference TRBV30 and TRBJ1-6, the full variable domain is SQTIHQWPATLVQPVGSPLSLECTVEGTSNPNLYWYRQAAGRGLQLLFYSVGIGQISSEVPQNLSASRPQDRQFILSSKKLLLSDSGFYLCARGESSSYNSPLHFGNGTRLTVT.

This sequence joins TRBV5-1 and TRBJ1-1; TRBD1 agrees at 8 bases. The trim removed 0 bases at V and 0 bases at J, leaving 7 bases unmatched. The CDR3 consists of 17 residues. From germline, CDR1 is SGHRS and CDR2 YFSETQ. Here the CDR3 reads CASSLAGQGGMNTEAFF. The DNA of the CDR3 is TGCGCCAGCAGCTTGGCTGGACAGGGAGGCATGAACACTGAAGCTTTCTTT.

This chain connects TRBV7-9 to TRBJ2-2; the D is unclear. Germline V gene lookup returns CDR1 SEHNR and CDR2 FQNEAQ (reference sequence). Trimming shortened V by 5 bases and J by 2 bases, and 3 bases separated the two germline ends. CDR3 length equals 12 residues. CDR3 in amino acids: CASSLNTGELFF. The CDR3 nucleotides read TGTGCCAGCAGCCTCAACACCGGGGAGCTGTTTTTT. Full variable domain (remainder filled in from reference TRBV7-9 and TRBJ2-2): DTGVSQNPRHKITKRGQNVTFRCDPISEHNRLYWYRQTLGQGPEFLTYFQNEAQLEKSRLLSDRFSAERPKGSFSTLEIQRTEQGDSAMYLCASSLNTGELFFGEGSRLTVL.

This clone turned up a few times. J is TRBJ2-5 and V is TRBV19; no reliable D call. The germline V gene encodes CDR1 LNHDA and CDR2 SQIVND (reference sequence). The CDR3 loop spans 10 amino acids. The CDR3 coding sequence is TGTGCTCGCGAGGTGGAGACCCAGTACTTC. The encoded protein is CAREVETQYF.

The rearrangement links TRBV29-1 to TRBJ2-7; 9 nucleotides align to TRBD2. Germline CDR1 SQVTM, CDR2 ANQGSEA. V shed 3 bases, J shed 0 bases, and the junction held 9 bases outside the gene matches. This CDR3 comprises 16 residues. The CDR3 here is CSVDGLAGPSSYEQYF. DNA of the CDR3: TGCAGCGTTGACGGGCTAGCGGGACCTAGCTCCTACGAGCAGTACTTC.

The CDR3 DNA sequence: TGTGCCACCAGTGAGCTCCAGCGCATCACAGATACGCAGTATTTT. The encoded protein is CATSELQRITDTQYF. This chain links TRBV24-1 with TRBJ2-3; no definite D call. V dropped 4 bases and J dropped 2 bases, with 12 bases sitting between them. Germline V lookup: CDR1 KGHDR, CDR2 SFDVKD. This CDR3 is 15 amino acids long.

As DNA, the CDR3 is TGTGCCAGCAGCTCGACCGGGACTAGCGGGAATACGCAGTATTTT. Protein: CASSSTGTSGNTQYF. This chain links TRBV2 with TRBJ2-3; 13 bases agree with TRBD2. Trimming at V came to 6 bases and at J to 7 bases, leaving 7 bases not matched to a gene. From germline, CDR1 is SNHLY and CDR2 FYNNEI. This CDR3 is built from 15 residues.

The chain couples TRBV6-5 to TRBJ1-1; TRBD1 might be the D (6 bases). CDR1 is MNHEY, CDR2 SVGAGI, per germline. The CDR3 sequence is 14 residues long. With 7 bases removed from V and 1 base from J, the gap between germline ends came to 13 bases. The CDR3 DNA reads as TGTGCCAGCAACCGAAGGGGGGGGAACACTGAAGCTTTCTTT. Amino acid sequence: CASNRRGGNTEAFF.

The chain links TRBV2 to TRBJ2-3, with TRBD2 matching over 10 bases. In germline, CDR1 is SNHLY, CDR2 FYNNEI. J gave up 5 bases and V 4 bases, and 3 bases lay outside the gene matches. This CDR3 region has 14 residues. CDR3 DNA: TGTGCCAGCAGTGTGGCTAGCGGGAGAGATACGCAGTATTTT. This sequence encodes CASSVASGRDTQYF.